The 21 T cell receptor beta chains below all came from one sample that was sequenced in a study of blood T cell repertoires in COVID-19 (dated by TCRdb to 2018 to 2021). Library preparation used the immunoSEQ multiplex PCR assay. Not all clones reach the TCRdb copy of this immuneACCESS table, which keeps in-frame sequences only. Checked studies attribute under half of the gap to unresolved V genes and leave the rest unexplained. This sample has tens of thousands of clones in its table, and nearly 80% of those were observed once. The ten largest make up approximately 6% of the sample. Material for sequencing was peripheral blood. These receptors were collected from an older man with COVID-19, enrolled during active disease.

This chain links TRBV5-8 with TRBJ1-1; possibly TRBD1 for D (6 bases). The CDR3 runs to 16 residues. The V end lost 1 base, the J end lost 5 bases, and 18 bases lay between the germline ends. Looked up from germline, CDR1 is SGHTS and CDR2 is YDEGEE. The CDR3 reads CASSLSSGQYVTEAFF. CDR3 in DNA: TGTGCCAGCAGCTTGTCGTCGGGACAATATGTAACTGAAGCTTTCTTT.

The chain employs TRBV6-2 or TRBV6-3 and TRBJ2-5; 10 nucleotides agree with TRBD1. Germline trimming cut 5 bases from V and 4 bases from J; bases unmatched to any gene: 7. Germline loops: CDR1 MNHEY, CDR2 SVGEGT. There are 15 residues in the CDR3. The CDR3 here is CASSRATGGTETQYF. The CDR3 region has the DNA TGTGCCAGCAGTCGTGCGACAGGGGGCACAGAGACCCAGTACTTC.

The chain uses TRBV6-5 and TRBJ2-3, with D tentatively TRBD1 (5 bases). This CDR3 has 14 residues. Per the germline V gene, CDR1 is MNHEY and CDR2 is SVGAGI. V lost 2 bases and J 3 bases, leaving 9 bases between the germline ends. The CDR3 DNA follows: TGTGCCAGCAGTTACACGAAGGGGACAGATACGCAGTATTTT. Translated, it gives CASSYTKGTDTQYF.

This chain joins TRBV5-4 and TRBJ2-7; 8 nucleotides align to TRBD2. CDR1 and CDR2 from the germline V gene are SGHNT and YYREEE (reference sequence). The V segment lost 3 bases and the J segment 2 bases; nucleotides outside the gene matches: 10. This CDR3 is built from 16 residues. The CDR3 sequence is CASSSSGGGRTYEQYF. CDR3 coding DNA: TGTGCCAGCAGCTCCTCTGGCGGGGGGAGGACCTACGAGCAGTACTTC.

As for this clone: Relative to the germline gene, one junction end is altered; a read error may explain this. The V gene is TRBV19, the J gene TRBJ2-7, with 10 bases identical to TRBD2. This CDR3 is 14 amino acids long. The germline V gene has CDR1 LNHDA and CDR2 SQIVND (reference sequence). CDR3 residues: CTSSIGLAVSEQYF. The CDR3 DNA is TGTACCAGTAGTATCGGACTAGCGGTTTCCGAGCAGTACTTC.

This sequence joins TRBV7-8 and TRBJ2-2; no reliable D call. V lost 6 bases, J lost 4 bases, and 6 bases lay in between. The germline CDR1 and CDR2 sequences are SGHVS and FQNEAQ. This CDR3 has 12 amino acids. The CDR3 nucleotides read TGTGCCAGCAGATCTATCACCGGGGAGCTGTTTTTT. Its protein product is CASRSITGELFF.

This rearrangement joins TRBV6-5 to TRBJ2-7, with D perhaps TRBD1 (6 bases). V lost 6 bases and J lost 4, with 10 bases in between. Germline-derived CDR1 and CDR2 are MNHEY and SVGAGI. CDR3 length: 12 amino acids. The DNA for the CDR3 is TGTGCCAGCAGGGCAGGGGATTACGAGCAGTACTTC. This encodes CASRAGDYEQYF.

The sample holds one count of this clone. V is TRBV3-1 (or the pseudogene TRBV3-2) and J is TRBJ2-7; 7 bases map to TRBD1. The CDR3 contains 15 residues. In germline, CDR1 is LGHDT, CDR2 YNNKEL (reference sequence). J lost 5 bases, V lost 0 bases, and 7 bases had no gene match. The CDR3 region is CASSQDEYRGHEQYF. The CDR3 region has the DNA TGTGCCAGCAGCCAAGATGAATACAGGGGCCACGAGCAGTACTTC.

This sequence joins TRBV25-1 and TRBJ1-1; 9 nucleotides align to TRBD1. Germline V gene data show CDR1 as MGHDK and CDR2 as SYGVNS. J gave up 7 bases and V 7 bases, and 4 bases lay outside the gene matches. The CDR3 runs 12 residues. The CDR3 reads CASTRTGDEAFF. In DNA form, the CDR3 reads TGTGCCAGCACCCGGACAGGGGATGAAGCTTTCTTT. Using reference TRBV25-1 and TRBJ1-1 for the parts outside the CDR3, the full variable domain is EADIYQTPRYLVIGTGKKITLECSQTMGHDKMYWYQQDPGMELHLIHYSYGVNSTEKGDLSSESTVSRIRTEHFPLTLESARPSHTSQYLCASTRTGDEAFFGQGTRLTVV.

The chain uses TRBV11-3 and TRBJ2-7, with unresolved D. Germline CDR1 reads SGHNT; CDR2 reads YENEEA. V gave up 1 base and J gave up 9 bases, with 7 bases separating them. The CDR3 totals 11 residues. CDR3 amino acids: CASSLGERQYF. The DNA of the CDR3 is TGTGCCAGCAGCTTAGGCGAACGGCAGTACTTC.

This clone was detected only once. The CDR3 spells CASSFRDSRAYEQYF. As DNA, the CDR3 is TGTGCCAGCAGTTTTCGGGACAGTCGCGCCTACGAGCAGTACTTC. The rearrangement uses TRBV7-2 and TRBJ2-7; 7 nucleotides align to TRBD1. Germline CDR1 reads SGHTA; CDR2 reads FQGNSA. This CDR3 has 15 residues. The junction had 10 bases not matched to a gene; V was cut back by 6 bases and J by 2 bases.

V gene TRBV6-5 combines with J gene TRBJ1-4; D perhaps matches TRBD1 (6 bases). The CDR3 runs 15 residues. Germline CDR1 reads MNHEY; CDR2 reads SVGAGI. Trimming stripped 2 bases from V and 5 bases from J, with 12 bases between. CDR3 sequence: CASSYTTGTNEKLFF. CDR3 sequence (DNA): TGTGCCAGCAGTTACACCACCGGGACAAATGAAAAACTGTTTTTT.

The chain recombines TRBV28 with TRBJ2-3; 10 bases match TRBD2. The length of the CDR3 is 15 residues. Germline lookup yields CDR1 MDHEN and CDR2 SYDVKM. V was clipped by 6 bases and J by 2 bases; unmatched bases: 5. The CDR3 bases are TGTGCCAGCAGCCGAAGCGGGAGGGCCACAGATACGCAGTATTTT. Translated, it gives CASSRSGRATDTQYF.

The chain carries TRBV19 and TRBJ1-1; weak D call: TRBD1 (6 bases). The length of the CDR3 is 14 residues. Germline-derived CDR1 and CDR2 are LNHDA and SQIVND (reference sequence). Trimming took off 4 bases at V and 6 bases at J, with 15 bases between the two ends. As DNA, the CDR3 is TGTGCCAGTAGTAGCAGACAGGTGAGCGCTGAAGCTTTCTTT. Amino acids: CASSSRQVSAEAFF.

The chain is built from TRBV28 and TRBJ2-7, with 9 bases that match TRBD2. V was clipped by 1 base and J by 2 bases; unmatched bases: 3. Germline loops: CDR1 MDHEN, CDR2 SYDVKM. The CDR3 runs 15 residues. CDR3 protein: CASSLSTSGPYEQYF. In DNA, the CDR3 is TGTGCCAGCAGTTTATCGACTAGCGGCCCCTACGAGCAGTACTTC.

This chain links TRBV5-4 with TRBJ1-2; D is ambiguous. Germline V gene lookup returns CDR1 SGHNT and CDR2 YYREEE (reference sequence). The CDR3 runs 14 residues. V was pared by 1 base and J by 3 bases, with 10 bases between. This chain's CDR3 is CASSLYGQYYGYTF. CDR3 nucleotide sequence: TGTGCCAGCAGCTTGTATGGCCAGTACTATGGCTACACCTTC. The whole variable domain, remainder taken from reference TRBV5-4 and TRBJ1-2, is ETGVTQSPTHLIKTRGQQVTLRCSSQSGHNTVSWYQQALGQGPQFIFQYYREEENGRGNFPPRFSGLQFPNYSSELNVNALELDDSALYLCASSLYGQYYGYTFGSGTRLTVV.

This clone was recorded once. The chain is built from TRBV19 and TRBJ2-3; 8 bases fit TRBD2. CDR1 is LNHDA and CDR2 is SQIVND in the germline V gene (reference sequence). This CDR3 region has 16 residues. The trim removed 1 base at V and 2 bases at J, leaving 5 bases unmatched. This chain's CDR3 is CASSIGTGGPTDTQYF. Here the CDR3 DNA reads TGTGCCAGTAGTATAGGCACGGGGGGGCCCACAGATACGCAGTATTTT.

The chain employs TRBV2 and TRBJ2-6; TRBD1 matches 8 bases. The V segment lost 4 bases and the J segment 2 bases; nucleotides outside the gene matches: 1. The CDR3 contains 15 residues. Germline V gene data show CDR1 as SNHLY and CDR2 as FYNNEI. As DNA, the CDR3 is TGTGCCAGCAGTGGGGGACAGGCTGGGGCCAACGTCCTGACTTTC. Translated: CASSGGQAGANVLTF.

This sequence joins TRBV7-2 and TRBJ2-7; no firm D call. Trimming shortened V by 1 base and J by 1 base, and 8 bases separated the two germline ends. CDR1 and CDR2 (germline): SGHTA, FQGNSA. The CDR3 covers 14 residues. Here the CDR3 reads CASSLESASYEQYF. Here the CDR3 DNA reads TGTGCCAGCAGCTTAGAATCCGCGTCCTACGAGCAGTACTTC.

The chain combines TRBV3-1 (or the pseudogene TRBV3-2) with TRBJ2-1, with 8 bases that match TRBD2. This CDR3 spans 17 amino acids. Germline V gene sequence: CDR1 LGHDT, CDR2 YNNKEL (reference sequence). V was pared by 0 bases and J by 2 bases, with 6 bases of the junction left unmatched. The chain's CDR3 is CASSQEAGAGPYNEQFF. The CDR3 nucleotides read TGTGCCAGCAGCCAAGAAGCGGGAGCGGGGCCCTACAATGAGCAGTTCTTC.

CDR3 sequence: CASSQRGDSHYEQYF. In nucleotides, the CDR3 is TGTGCCAGCAGTCAGCGGGGAGACTCCCATTACGAGCAGTACTTC. The chain carries TRBV6-5 and TRBJ2-7; 7 nucleotides align to TRBD2. Germline V lookup: CDR1 MNHEY, CDR2 SVGAGI. V gave up 5 bases and J gave up 4 bases; unmatched junction bases: 11. The CDR3 extends over 15 amino acids.